Shown below are 11 T cell receptor beta chains from a single sample sequenced in a study of cytomegalovirus exposure and HLA in healthy donors. The protocol was immunoSEQ multiplex PCR, while the TCRdb copy is restricted to in-frame clones and leaves out a portion. The sample has about 71,000 clones, 94% seen once. The sequenced sample consisted of PBMCs. The receptors stem from a woman under 30 in good health and CMV-seronegative.

The rearrangement links TRBV11-3 to TRBJ2-3, with D possibly matching TRBD1 (5 bases). Germline assignment: CDR1 SGHNT and CDR2 YENEEA. Deletions cut 5 bases from V and 0 bases from J, with 9 bases between. The CDR3 extends over 14 amino acids. CDR3 in DNA: TGTGCCAGCAGCCAGGACACGAGCACAGATACGCAGTATTTT. Translated, it gives CASSQDTSTDTQYF.

J is TRBJ1-5 and V is TRBV19, with D possibly being TRBD1 (5 bases). The V and J ends lost 3 bases and 0 bases respectively, with 15 bases between them. The length of the CDR3 is 17 residues. Germline V lookup: CDR1 LNHDA, CDR2 SQIVND (reference sequence). The CDR3: CASSIRADSYSNQPQHF. As DNA, the CDR3 is TGTGCCAGTAGTATTAGGGCCGACAGTTATAGCAATCAGCCCCAGCATTTT. The full variable domain, rest sourced from reference TRBV19 and TRBJ1-5, is DGGITQSPKYLFRKEGQNVTLSCEQNLNHDAMYWYRQDPGQGLRLIYYSQIVNDFQKGDIAEGYSVSREKKESFPLTVTSAQKNPTAFYLCASSIRADSYSNQPQHFGDGTRLSIL.

This chain uses TRBV7-9 with TRBJ1-2, with TRBD1 identical over 7 bases. This CDR3 region has 15 residues. Germline V lookup: CDR1 SEHNR, CDR2 FQNEAQ (reference sequence). V lost 7 bases and J lost 4; bases outside the gene matches: 12. The CDR3: CASIQSTTGTYGYTF. The CDR3, as DNA: TGTGCCAGCATCCAATCGACGACAGGGACCTATGGCTACACCTTC.

The V call is TRBV5-4, the J call TRBJ1-1; D gene uncertain. The CDR3 extends over 16 amino acids. With 4 bases removed from V and 0 bases from J, the gap between germline ends came to 16 bases. CDR1 and CDR2 from the germline V gene are SGHNT and YYREEE (reference sequence). The CDR3 DNA follows: TGTGCCAGCAGCCCCCGCGGAGGCATTTTGAACACTGAAGCTTTCTTT. Translated, it gives CASSPRGGILNTEAFF.

The chain is built from TRBV18 and TRBJ2-3, with 7 bases lining up with TRBD1. Looked up from germline, CDR1 is KGHSH and CDR2 is LQKENI. There are 15 residues in the CDR3. V lost 4 bases to trimming and J lost 3 bases; unmatched junction nucleotides: 7. The CDR3 loop is CASSQTGPPTDTQYF. CDR3 DNA: TGTGCCAGCTCACAGACAGGGCCGCCGACAGATACGCAGTATTTT.

This clone was detected once. J is TRBJ2-4 and V is TRBV19; no clear D gene. V lost 4 bases and J lost 3, with 13 bases in between. This CDR3 spans 15 amino acids. Germline CDR1 and CDR2: LNHDA and SQIVND (reference sequence). CDR3 sequence reads: CASSSLDGGKNIQYF. DNA for the CDR3: TGTGCCAGTAGTAGCCTAGATGGCGGCAAAAACATTCAGTACTTC.

The chain combines TRBV7-9 with TRBJ1-1, with D tentatively TRBD1 (5 bases). Germline V CDR1 and CDR2: SEHNR, FQNEAQ (reference sequence). This CDR3 region has 11 residues. V was trimmed by 11 bases and J by 1 base, leaving 8 bases between them. The CDR3 sequence is CAGGGNTEAFF. In DNA, the CDR3 is TGTGCCGGGGGGGGGAACACTGAAGCTTTCTTT.

Only one count was recorded for this clone. This rearrangement joins TRBV2 to TRBJ1-1; a weak D match, TRBD1 (6 bases). Germline V gene data show CDR1 as SNHLY and CDR2 as FYNNEI. The CDR3 spans 16 residues. V was cut by 2 bases and J by 5 bases, with 18 bases left in between. The CDR3 nucleotides read TGTGCCAGCAGTGAAAGGGGAGTGGGGGCGTGGACTGAAGCTTTCTTT. The encoded protein is CASSERGVGAWTEAFF.

The chain links TRBV7-9 to TRBJ1-5; a possible D gene is TRBD1 (6 bases). This CDR3 has 18 residues. Trimming pared 2 bases from V and 0 bases from J, leaving 17 bases between. Germline CDR1 reads SEHNR; CDR2 reads FQNEAQ (reference sequence). The CDR3 coding sequence is TGTGCCAGCAGCTTATCAGGACAGTCCGATTATAGCAATCAGCCCCAGCATTTT. Residues: CASSLSGQSDYSNQPQHF.

The rearrangement uses TRBV7-9 and TRBJ2-5; no reliable D call. CDR1 and CDR2 from the germline V gene are SEHNR and FQNEAQ (reference sequence). V gave up 1 base and J gave up 5 bases, with 11 bases separating them. The length of the CDR3 is 14 residues. CDR3 nucleotides: TGTGCCAGCAGCTTAGAGGCAGCGTCGGAGACCCAGTACTTC. This codes for CASSLEAASETQYF.

Details on this clone: The sample contains more than one DNA sequence encoding this CDR3. The chain has TRBV7-9 and TRBJ2-7; 7 nucleotides match TRBD1. Germline V CDR1 and CDR2: SEHNR, FQNEAQ (reference sequence). J was trimmed by 2 bases and V by 1 base; bases with no gene match: 2. This CDR3 is built from 14 residues. The CDR3 loop reads CASSLVGTAYEQYF. CDR3 coding DNA: TGTGCCAGCAGCTTAGTTGGGACAGCCTACGAGCAGTACTTC.